Included here is one T cell receptor (beta chain) sequence, with context. This specimen comes from a study of blood T cell repertoires in COVID-19. Assignments of participants to cohorts depended upon their own reported clinical history. This table comes from immunoSEQ multiplex PCR, and its TCRdb copy is limited to in-frame clones, with some not included. The sample has 140,000 or so clones, about nine tenths seen once. Germline CDR1 is SGHTA and CDR2 is FQGNSA. CDR3 size: 16 residues. The trim removed 6 bases at V and 0 bases at J, leaving 5 bases unmatched. The sequenced sample consisted of PBMCs or T cells enriched from blood (not recorded which). This chain uses TRBV7-2 with TRBJ2-1; TRBD2 matches 10 bases. The receptor was derived from a man in his fifties or sixties who had recovered from COVID-19. CDR3 loop: CASSWASGSSYNEQFF. CDR3 coding DNA: TGTGCCAGCAGTTGGGCTAGCGGGAGCTCCTACAATGAGCAGTTCTTC.